These 14 T cell receptor beta chains were all obtained from the same sample, sequenced in a study of OX40 agonist ivuxolimab in advanced cancers. This table comes from immunoSEQ multiplex PCR, and its TCRdb copy is limited to in-frame clones, with some not included. The sample records about 110,000 clones, roughly nine tenths being singletons. Source: CD4+ or CD8+ T cells sorted from blood, taken in a trial of the OX40 agonist ivuxolimab. These receptors came from an adult with an advanced solid tumor such as melanoma, head and neck, liver or kidney cancer.

The chain combines TRBV10-2 with TRBJ2-1; 9 bases line up with TRBD2. V shed 4 bases and J 9 bases; nucleotides not matched to a gene: 10. Germline CDR1 is WSHSY and CDR2 is SAAADI. CDR3 length equals 15 residues. The chain's CDR3 is CASSGSSGSKSEQFF. The DNA of the CDR3 is TGCGCCAGCAGTGGCAGTAGCGGGAGTAAAAGTGAGCAGTTCTTC.

This chain links TRBV2 with TRBJ2-5, with D possibly TRBD1 on 5 matching bases. With 6 bases removed from V and 2 bases from J, the gap between germline ends came to 10 bases. Germline assignment: CDR1 SNHLY and CDR2 FYNNEI. The CDR3 is 13 amino acids. The CDR3 spells CASRLQVQETQYF. DNA for the CDR3: TGTGCCAGCAGATTACAGGTTCAAGAGACCCAGTACTTC.

Here the CDR3 reads CASSSSGQGWNYGYTF. The CDR3 nucleotides read TGTGCCAGCAGTTCATCGGGACAGGGATGGAACTATGGCTACACCTTC. V usage is TRBV28 and J usage is TRBJ1-2, with 9 bases that match TRBD1. This CDR3 has 16 residues. CDR1 is MDHEN, CDR2 SYDVKM, per germline. With V trimmed by 4 bases and J by 2 bases, 8 bases remained unmatched.

The rearrangement uses TRBV4-2 and TRBJ1-1; no clear D. This CDR3 contains 13 residues. Looked up from germline, CDR1 is LGHNA and CDR2 is YNFKEQ. Trimming stripped 0 bases from V and 5 bases from J, with 7 bases between. The CDR3 DNA follows: TGTGCCAGCAGCCAAGACAGGAGAACTGAAGCTTTCTTT. Amino acid sequence: CASSQDRRTEAFF.

The rearrangement links TRBV27 to TRBJ1-5; D uncertain. Germline-derived CDR1 and CDR2 are MNHEY and SMNVEV (reference sequence). V was shortened by 6 bases and J by 6 bases, with 15 bases between the two germline ends. This CDR3 is 14 amino acids long. The CDR3, as DNA: TGTGCCAGCAGGACTCTAACCGAGCGTCAGCCCCAGCATTTT. As protein: CASRTLTERQPQHF.

The CDR3, as DNA: TGTGCCAGCAGCTTAGCGGAGTCACCCCTCCACTTT. This gives the protein CASSLAESPLHF. The chain couples TRBV11-2 to TRBJ1-6, with unresolved D. Per the germline V gene, CDR1 is SGHAT and CDR2 is FQNNGV. This CDR3 region has 12 residues. V was pared by 1 base and J by 10 bases, with 5 bases between.

This clone was counted a single time. V usage is TRBV6-1 and J usage is TRBJ1-2; D possibly corresponds to TRBD1 (6 bases). Germline values: CDR1 MNHNS, CDR2 SASEGT. V gave up 0 bases and J gave up 3 bases, with 8 bases separating them. The CDR3 is 14 amino acids. CDR3 sequence (DNA): TGTGCCAGCAGTGAAGCGGCAGGGGACTATGGCTACACCTTC. Protein: CASSEAAGDYGYTF.

The chain combines TRBV6-6 with TRBJ1-2, with TRBD1 matching over 8 bases. Germline values: CDR1 MNHNY, CDR2 SVGAGI (reference sequence). The ends lost 4 bases at V and 6 bases at J; junction bases unmatched: 10. The CDR3 totals 15 residues. The CDR3 loop is CASSFTGGGMHGYTF. In DNA, the CDR3 is TGTGCCAGCAGTTTTACAGGGGGAGGAATGCATGGCTACACCTTC.

The chain couples TRBV7-8 to TRBJ1-5; no clear D. The CDR3 is 14 amino acids. V shed 5 bases and J shed 1 base, with 9 bases lying between them. Germline V gives CDR1 SGHVS, CDR2 FQNEAQ. CDR3 loop: CASSPQESNQPQHF. The CDR3 DNA reads as TGTGCCAGCAGCCCGCAGGAGAGCAATCAGCCCCAGCATTTT.

The rearrangement uses TRBV12-5 and TRBJ2-7; no definite D call. The V end was cut by 8 bases, the J end by 2 bases, with 16 bases between. The CDR3 has 14 amino acids. The V gene's germline CDR1 is LGHNT and CDR2 FRNRAP. This chain's CDR3 is CASRRSVLPYEQYF. The CDR3 bases are TGTGCTAGTCGCCGTTCAGTTCTTCCCTACGAGCAGTACTTC. Full variable domain (remainder filled in from reference TRBV12-5 and TRBJ2-7): DARVTQTPRHKVTEMGQEVTMRCQPILGHNTVFWYRQTMMQGLELLAYFRNRAPLDDSGMPKDRFSAEMPDATLATLKIQPSEPRDSAVYFCASRRSVLPYEQYFGPGTRLTVT.

This sequence joins TRBV19 and TRBJ2-5, with D perhaps TRBD1 (5 bases). Trimming removed 4 bases at V and 2 bases at J, with 17 bases between. The CDR3 is 16 residues long. Germline V gives CDR1 LNHDA, CDR2 SQIVND (reference sequence). In DNA, the CDR3 is TGTGCCAGTAGTAACAGGAAAACGCCTTCTCAAGAGACCCAGTACTTC. Its translation: CASSNRKTPSQETQYF.

This clone turned up a few times. V usage is TRBV6-1 and J usage is TRBJ1-1; possibly TRBD1 for D (6 bases). This CDR3 has 15 amino acids. Germline V gives CDR1 MNHNS, CDR2 SASEGT. V was pared by 2 bases and J by 0 bases, with 10 bases between. CDR3 DNA: TGTGCCAGCAGTGAACTAGGGGGACTGAACACTGAAGCTTTCTTT. Translation: CASSELGGLNTEAFF.

V and J are TRBV9 and TRBJ2-2; maybe TRBD2 (6 bases). The CDR3 contains 16 residues. Germline V gene data show CDR1 as SGDLS and CDR2 as YYNGEE. The V end lost 2 bases, the J end lost 5 bases, and 16 bases lay between the germline ends. The CDR3, as DNA: TGTGCCAGCAGCGTGAACCGGGACTTCATGACCGGGGAGCTGTTTTTT. Translating it yields CASSVNRDFMTGELFF.

The rearrangement links TRBV7-9 to TRBJ2-5; possible D gene TRBD1, 6 bases. Germline CDR1 is SEHNR and CDR2 is FQNEAQ (reference sequence). The CDR3 is 14 residues long. Trimming shortened V by 4 bases and J by 4 bases, and 13 bases separated the two germline ends. The CDR3 reads CASSYRAGRETQYF. CDR3 sequence (DNA): TGTGCCAGCAGCTACAGGGCAGGGAGAGAGACCCAGTACTTC.